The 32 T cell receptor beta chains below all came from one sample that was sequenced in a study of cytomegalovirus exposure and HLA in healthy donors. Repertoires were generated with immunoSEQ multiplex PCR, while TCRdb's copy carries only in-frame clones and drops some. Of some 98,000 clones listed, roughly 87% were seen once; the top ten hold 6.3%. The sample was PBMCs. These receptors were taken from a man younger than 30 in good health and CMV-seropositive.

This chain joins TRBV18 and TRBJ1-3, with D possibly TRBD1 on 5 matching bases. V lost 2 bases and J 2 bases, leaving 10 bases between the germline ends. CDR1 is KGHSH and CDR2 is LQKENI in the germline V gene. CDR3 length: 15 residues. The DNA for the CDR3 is TGTGCCAGCTCACCAGACAGTCCAGCTGGAAACACCATATATTTT. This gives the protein CASSPDSPAGNTIYF.

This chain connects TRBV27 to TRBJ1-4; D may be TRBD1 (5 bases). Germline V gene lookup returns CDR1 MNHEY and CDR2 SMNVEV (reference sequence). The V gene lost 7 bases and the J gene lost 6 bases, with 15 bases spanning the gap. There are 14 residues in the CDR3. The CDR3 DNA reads TGTGCCAGCACTACGTCCGAAGGGGATGAAAAACTGTTTTTT. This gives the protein CASTTSEGDEKLFF. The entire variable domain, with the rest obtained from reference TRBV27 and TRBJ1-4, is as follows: EAQVTQNPRYLITVTGKKLTVTCSQNMNHEYMSWYRQDPGLGLRQIYYSMNVEVTDKGDVPEGYKVSRKEKRNFPLILESPSPNQTSLYFCASTTSEGDEKLFFGSGTQLSVL.

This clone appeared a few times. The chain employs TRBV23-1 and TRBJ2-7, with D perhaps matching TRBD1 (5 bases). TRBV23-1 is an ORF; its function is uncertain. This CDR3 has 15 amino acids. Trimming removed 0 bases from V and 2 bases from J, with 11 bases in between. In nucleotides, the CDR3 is TGCGCCAGCAGTCAATCCCAGGGCCCCACCTACGAGCAGTACTTC. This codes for CASSQSQGPTYEQYF.

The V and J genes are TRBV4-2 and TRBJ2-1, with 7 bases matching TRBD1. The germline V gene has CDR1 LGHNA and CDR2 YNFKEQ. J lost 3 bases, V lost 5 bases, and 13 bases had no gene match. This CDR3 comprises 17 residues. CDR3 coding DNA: TGTGCCAGCAGCACAACCAGGGGGTCCAATTACTACAATGAGCAGTTCTTC. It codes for CASSTTRGSNYYNEQFF.

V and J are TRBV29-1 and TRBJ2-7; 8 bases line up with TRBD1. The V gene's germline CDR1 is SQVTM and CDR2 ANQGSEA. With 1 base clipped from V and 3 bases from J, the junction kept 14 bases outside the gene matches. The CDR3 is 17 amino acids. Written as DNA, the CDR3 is TGCAGCGTTGAAGGCGGACAGGGCTACTCGGGAGACTACGAGCAGTACTTC. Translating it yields CSVEGGQGYSGDYEQYF.

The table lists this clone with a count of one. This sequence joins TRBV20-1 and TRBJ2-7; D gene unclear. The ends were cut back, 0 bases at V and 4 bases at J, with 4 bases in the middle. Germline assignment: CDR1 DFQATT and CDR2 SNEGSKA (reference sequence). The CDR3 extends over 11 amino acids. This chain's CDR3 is CSARDGYEQYF. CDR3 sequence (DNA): TGCAGTGCTAGAGACGGGTACGAGCAGTACTTC.

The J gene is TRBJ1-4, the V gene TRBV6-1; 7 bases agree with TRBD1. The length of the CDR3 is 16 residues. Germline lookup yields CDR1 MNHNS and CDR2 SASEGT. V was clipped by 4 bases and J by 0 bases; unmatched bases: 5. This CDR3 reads CASSAGTVATNEKLFF. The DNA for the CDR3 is TGTGCCAGCAGTGCCGGGACAGTTGCAACTAATGAAAAACTGTTTTTT.

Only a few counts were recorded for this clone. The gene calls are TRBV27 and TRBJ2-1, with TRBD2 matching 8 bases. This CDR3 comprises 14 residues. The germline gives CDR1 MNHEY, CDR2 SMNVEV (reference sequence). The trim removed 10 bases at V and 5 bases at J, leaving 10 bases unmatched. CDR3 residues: CATSPGGEHNEQFF. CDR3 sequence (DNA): TGTGCCACCTCTCCGGGGGGGGAACACAATGAGCAGTTCTTC.

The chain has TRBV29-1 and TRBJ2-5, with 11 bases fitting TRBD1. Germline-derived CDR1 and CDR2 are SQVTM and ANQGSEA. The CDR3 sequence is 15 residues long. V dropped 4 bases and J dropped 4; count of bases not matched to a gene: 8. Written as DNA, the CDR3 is TGCAGCGTTGTTTTTGGGACAGGGGGTTTAGAGACCCAGTACTTC. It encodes CSVVFGTGGLETQYF.

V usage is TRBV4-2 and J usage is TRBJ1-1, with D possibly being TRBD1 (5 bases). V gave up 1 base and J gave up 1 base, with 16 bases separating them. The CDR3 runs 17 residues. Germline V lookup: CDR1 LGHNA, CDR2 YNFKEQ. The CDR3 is CASSQGQGSTGNTEAFF. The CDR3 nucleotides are TGTGCCAGCAGCCAAGGCCAAGGTTCAACAGGGAACACTGAAGCTTTCTTT.

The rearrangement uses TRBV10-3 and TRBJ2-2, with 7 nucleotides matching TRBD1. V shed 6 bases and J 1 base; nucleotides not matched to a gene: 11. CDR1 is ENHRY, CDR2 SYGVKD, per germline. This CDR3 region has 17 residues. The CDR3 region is CAIRDTGTAMNTGELFF. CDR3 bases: TGTGCCATCAGAGACACCGGGACAGCGATGAACACCGGGGAGCTGTTTTTT.

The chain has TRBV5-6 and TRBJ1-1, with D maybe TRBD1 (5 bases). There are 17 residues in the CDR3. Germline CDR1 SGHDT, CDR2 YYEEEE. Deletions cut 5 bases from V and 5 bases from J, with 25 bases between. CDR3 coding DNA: TGTGCCAGCAGTGGGGAGGGGAGGGTAGAGCCGGGTACTGAAGCTTTCTTT. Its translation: CASSGEGRVEPGTEAFF.

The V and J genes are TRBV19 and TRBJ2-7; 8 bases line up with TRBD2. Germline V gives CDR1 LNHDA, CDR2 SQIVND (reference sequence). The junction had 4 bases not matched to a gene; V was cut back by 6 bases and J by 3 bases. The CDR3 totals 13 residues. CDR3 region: CASSLRGGYEQYF. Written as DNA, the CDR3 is TGTGCCAGTAGCCTACGGGGGGGCTACGAGCAGTACTTC.

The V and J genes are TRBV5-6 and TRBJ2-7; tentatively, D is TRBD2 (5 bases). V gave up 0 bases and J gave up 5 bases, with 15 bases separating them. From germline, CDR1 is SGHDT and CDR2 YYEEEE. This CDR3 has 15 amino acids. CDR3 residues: CASSLVGLGADEQYF. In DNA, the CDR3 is TGTGCCAGCAGCTTGGTCGGTCTGGGAGCGGACGAGCAGTACTTC. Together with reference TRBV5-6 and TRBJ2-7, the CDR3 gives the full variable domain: DAGVTQSPTHLIKTRGQQVTLRCSPKSGHDTVSWYQQALGQGPQFIFQYYEEEERQRGNFPDRFSGHQFPNYSSELNVNALLLGDSALYLCASSLVGLGADEQYFGPGTRLTVT.

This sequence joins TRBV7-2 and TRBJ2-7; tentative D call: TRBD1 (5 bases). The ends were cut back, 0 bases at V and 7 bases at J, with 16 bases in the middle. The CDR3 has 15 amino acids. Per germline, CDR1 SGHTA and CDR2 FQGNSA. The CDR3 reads CASSLAGNGRGEQYF. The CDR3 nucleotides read TGTGCCAGCAGCTTAGCGGGGAACGGAAGGGGAGAGCAGTACTTC.

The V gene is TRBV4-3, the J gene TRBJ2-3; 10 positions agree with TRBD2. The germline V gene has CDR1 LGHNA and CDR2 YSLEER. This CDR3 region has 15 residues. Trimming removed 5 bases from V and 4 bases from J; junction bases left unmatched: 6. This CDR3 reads CASSKSGRDPDTQYF. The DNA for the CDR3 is TGCGCCAGCAGCAAGAGCGGGAGGGACCCAGATACGCAGTATTTT.

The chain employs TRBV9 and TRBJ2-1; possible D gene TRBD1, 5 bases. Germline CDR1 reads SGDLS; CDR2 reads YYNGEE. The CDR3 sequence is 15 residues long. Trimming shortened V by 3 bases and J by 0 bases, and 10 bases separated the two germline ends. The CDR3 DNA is TGTGCCAGCAGCGCGACAGAGAGCTCCTACAATGAGCAGTTCTTC. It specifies CASSATESSYNEQFF.

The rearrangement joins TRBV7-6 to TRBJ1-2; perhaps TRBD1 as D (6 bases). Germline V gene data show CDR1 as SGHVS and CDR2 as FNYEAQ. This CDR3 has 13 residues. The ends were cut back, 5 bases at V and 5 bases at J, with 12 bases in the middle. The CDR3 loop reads CASSMTGDYGYTF. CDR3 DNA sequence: TGTGCCAGCAGCATGACAGGCGATTATGGCTACACCTTC.

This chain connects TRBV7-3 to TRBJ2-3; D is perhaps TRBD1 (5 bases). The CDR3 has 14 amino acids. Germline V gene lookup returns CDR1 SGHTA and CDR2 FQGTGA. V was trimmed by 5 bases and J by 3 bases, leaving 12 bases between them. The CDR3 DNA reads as TGTGCCAGCAGCCAGAACGGACAAACAGATACGCAGTATTTT. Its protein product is CASSQNGQTDTQYF.

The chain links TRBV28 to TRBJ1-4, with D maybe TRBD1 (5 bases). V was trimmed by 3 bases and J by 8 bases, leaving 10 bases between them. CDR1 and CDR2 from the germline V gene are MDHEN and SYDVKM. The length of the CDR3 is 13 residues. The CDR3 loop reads CASSFRGGEKLFF. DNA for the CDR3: TGTGCCAGCAGTTTTCGGGGGGGAGAAAAACTGTTTTTT.

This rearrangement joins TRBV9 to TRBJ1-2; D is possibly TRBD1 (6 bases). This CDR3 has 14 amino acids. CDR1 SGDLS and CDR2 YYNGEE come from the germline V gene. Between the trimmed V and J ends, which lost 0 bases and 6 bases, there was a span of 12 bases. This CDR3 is CASSVAAAGDGYTF. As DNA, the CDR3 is TGTGCCAGCAGCGTAGCCGCCGCAGGGGATGGCTACACCTTC.

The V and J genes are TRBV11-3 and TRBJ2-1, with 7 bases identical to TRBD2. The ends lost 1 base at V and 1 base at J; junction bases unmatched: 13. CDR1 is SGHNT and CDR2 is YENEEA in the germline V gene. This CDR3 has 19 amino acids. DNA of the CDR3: TGTGCCAGCAGCTTAGGTGGTTCGGGAGGTATCTGGTCCTACAATGAGCAGTTCTTC. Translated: CASSLGGSGGIWSYNEQFF. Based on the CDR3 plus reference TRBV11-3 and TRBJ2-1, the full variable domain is EAGVVQSPRYKIIEKKQPVAFWCNPISGHNTLYWYLQNLGQGPELLIRYENEEAVDDSQLPKDRFSAERLKGVDSTLKIQPAELGDSAVYLCASSLGGSGGIWSYNEQFFGPGTRLTVL.

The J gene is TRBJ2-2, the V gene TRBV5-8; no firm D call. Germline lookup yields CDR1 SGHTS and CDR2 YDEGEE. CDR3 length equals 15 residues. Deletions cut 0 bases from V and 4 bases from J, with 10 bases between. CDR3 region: CASSLVGTATGELFF. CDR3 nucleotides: TGTGCCAGCAGCTTGGTCGGCACAGCCACCGGGGAGCTGTTTTTT.

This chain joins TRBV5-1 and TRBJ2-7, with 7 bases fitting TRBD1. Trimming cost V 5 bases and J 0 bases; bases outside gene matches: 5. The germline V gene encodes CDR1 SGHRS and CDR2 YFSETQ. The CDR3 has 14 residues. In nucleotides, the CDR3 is TGCGCCAGCAGTTCAACAGGGGCCTCCTACGAGCAGTACTTC. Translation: CASSSTGASYEQYF. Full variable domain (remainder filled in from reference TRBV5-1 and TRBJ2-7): KAGVTQTPRYLIKTRGQQVTLSCSPISGHRSVSWYQQTPGQGLQFLFEYFSETQRNKGNFPGRFSGRQFSNSRSEMNVSTLELGDSALYLCASSSTGASYEQYFGPGTRLTVT.

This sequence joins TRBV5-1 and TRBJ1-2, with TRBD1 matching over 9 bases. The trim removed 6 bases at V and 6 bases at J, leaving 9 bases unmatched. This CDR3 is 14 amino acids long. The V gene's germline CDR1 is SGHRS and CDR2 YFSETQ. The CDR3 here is CASKNPGQGNGYTF. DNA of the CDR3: TGCGCCAGCAAAAATCCGGGACAGGGAAATGGCTACACCTTC.

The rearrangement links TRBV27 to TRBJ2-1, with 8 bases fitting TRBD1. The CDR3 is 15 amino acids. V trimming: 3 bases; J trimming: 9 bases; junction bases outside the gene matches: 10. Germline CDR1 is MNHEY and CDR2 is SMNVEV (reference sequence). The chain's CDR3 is CASSFQGARITEQFF. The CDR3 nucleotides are TGTGCCAGCAGTTTTCAGGGGGCCAGAATTACTGAGCAGTTCTTC.

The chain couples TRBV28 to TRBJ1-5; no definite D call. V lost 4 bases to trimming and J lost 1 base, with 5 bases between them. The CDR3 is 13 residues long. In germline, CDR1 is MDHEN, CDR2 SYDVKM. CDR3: CASSSGSNQPQHF. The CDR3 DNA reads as TGTGCCAGCAGTTCGGGAAGCAATCAGCCCCAGCATTTT.

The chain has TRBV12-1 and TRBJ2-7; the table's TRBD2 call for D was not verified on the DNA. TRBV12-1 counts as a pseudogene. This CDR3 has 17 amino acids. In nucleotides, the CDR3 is TGTGCCAGCAGCTTGGGGAATACTAGCGGGAGGGCCCACGAGCAGTACTTC. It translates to CASSLGNTSGRAHEQYF.

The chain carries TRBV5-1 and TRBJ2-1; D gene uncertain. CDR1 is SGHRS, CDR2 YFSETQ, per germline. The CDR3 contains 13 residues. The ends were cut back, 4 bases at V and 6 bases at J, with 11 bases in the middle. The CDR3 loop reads CASSLHMANEQFF. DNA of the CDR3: TGCGCCAGCAGCCTCCATATGGCCAATGAGCAGTTCTTC.

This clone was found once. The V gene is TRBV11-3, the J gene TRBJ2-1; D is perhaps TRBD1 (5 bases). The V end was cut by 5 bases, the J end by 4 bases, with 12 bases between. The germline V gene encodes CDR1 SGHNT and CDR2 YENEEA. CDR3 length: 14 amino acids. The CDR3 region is CASSQQDSYNEQFF. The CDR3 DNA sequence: TGTGCCAGCAGCCAACAAGACAGTTACAATGAGCAGTTCTTC. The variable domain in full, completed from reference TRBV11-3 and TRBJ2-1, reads EAGVVQSPRYKIIEKKQPVAFWCNPISGHNTLYWYLQNLGQGPELLIRYENEEAVDDSQLPKDRFSAERLKGVDSTLKIQPAELGDSAVYLCASSQQDSYNEQFFGPGTRLTVL.

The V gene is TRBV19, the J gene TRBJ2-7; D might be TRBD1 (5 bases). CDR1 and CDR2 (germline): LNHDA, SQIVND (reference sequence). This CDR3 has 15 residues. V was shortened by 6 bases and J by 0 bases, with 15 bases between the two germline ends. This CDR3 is CASRDLTASSYEQYF. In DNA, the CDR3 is TGTGCCAGTAGGGATTTGACAGCGAGCTCCTACGAGCAGTACTTC.

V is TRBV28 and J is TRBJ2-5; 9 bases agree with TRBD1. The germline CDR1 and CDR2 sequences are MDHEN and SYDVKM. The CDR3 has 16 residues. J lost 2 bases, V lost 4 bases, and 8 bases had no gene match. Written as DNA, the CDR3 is TGTGCCAGCAGTTGGGGGACAGGGAGGGGTCAAGAGACCCAGTACTTC. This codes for CASSWGTGRGQETQYF.